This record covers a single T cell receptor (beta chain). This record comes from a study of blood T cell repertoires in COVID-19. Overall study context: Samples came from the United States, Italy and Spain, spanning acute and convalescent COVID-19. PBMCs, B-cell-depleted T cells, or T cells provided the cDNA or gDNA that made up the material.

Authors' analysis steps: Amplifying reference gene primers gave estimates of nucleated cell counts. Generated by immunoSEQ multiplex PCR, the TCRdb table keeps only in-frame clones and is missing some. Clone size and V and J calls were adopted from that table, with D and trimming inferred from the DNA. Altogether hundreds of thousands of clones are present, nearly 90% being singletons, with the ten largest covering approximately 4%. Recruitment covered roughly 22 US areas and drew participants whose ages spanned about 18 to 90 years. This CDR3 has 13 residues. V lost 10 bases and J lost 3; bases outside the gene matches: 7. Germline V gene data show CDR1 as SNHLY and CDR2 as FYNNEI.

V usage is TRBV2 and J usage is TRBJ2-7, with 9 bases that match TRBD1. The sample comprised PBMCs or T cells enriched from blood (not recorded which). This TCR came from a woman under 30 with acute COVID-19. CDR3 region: CANAQGAFYEQYF. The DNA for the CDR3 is TGTGCCAACGCACAGGGGGCTTTCTACGAGCAGTACTTC.